This TCR beta chain was identified in a study of early T cells in non-severe SARS-CoV-2 infection. In the study overall: Bulk RNA from unsorted whole blood was sequenced; chains were unpaired.

This clonotype has more than one count but fewer than ten. Antigen unknown. Individual cDNA molecules received unique molecular identifiers during library preparation. Via MiXCR, TCRdb re-called the 5' RACE reads, giving one row per CDR3 protein. The table shows fewer than 35,000 distinct CDR3 sequences, with roughly 5.7% occurring only once. Study-level points and caveats: There was a bias toward anti-spike CD8 responses in VDJdb matching, which missed private and CD4 specificities.

CDR3 length: 12 amino acids. From germline, CDR1 is ENHRY and CDR2 SYGVKD. The specimen sequenced was whole blood. The TCR was taken from an adult who was a healthcare worker with PCR-confirmed SARS-CoV-2 infection or an uninfected control (not recorded which). The V gene is TRBV10-3, the J gene TRBJ2-7; tentative D call: TRBD1 (7 bases). The CDR3 sequence is CAIQGSGYEQYF. CDR3 in DNA: TGTGCGATACAGGGGAGCGGGTACGAGCAGTACTTC.